The T cell receptor beta chain under discussion was sequenced for a study of PD-1 blockade in mismatch repair-deficient tumors. Regarding the study as a whole: Tumor-resident clones, often undetectable pretreatment in blood, expanded then contracted after pembrolizumab.

This CDR3 contains 15 residues. Germline CDR1 reads MGHRA; CDR2 reads YSYEKL. V shed 0 bases and J shed 1 base, with 8 bases lying between them. This clone appeared a few times. What it binds is not known. The table came from immunoSEQ multiplex PCR; TCRdb's copy has only in-frame clones and leaves some out. The sample lists 45,000 to 60,000 clones; around 80% were seen once. The chain has TRBV4-1 and TRBJ2-3; D is unclear. Sequenced material: peripheral blood, taken 4 weeks after starting pembrolizumab. The sequence was collected from an adult with mismatch repair-deficient cancer. CDR3 in amino acids: CASSQEALGTDTQYF. In DNA, the CDR3 is TGCGCCAGCAGCCAAGAAGCCCTGGGCACAGATACGCAGTATTTT.